This T cell receptor beta chain was sequenced for a study of molecular identifiers for immune sequencing clone quantification (dated by TCRdb to the late 2010s). Regarding the complete study: For a replicate experiment, RNA from around 20,000 or 100,000 naive CD8 T cells was divided into five aliquots, of which four were sequenced. CD8 T cells were used in a methods study to benchmark molecular-identifier clustering-based TCR repertoire sequencing (MIDCIRS) and TCR RNA copy counting. Findings and caveats that apply to the study as a whole: Highly expanded clone sizes could be underestimated because identical TCR molecules may share a barcode. About 2.9 recovered TCR RNA copies per cell were obtained by modeling, versus roughly 9.1 by digital PCR, implying a capture efficiency of 25% to 30%. When barcode sub-clustering was left out, chimeric consensus sequences inflated TCR diversity, with chimeras reaching as high as 47%. Spiked-in Jurkat TCR RNA equal to a single cell's worth was reported to be detectable even within one million naive CD8 T cells. Naive libraries contained spiked-in Jurkat TCR RNA (around eleven copies' worth), which is not part of the donor repertoire. In CMV-specific effector cells, clones with more than 20 RNA copies contained over 99% of molecules, whereas in naive cells such clones contained under 1% of molecules.

Libraries of naive CD8 T cells were generated from roughly 18,000 to 920,000 sorted cells, with 10%, 30% or 50% of the purified RNA used. Naive CD8 T cells were FACS-sorted as CD8+CD4-CCR7+CD45RA+ on a BD FACSAria II into RLT Plus buffer. Approximately 9 TCR copies' worth of Jurkat RNA were spiked into about 20,000-1,100,000 naive CD8 T cell samples to test detection sensitivity. Enrichment of CD8 T cells was done with RosetteSep CD8+ T Cell Enrichment Cocktail plus Ficoll-Paque, and ACK red cell lysis came afterward. Library prep was done by PCR. Instrument used: Illumina HiSeq 4000. Bulk TCR libraries were generated as previously described, with the TCR primers listed in Table S5 used. Purification of total RNA was performed with the Qiagen AllPrep DNA/RNA kit. Before analysis, reads from multiple sequencing runs of the same library were pooled. On the authors' methods: Reads were retained only if their TCR constant sequence matched exactly, and those retained reads were trimmed to 150 nt and grouped according to their 12-nt molecular barcodes. Reads in each barcode group were sub-clustered using a 15% Levenshtein threshold, and a quality-weighted consensus sequence was built for each RNA molecule. Non-functional sequences were discarded, and so were lower-count sequences lying one edit away from another sequence. Barcode sub-clusters with fewer than 20% of the maximum read count were removed, based on fitting two negative binomial distributions. Clones were called with MiXCR by TCRdb after fastp trimmed the public reads at Q25, and only in-frame beta chains were retained. Entries that share a CDR3 protein sequence are merged under the most common genes and DNA. It is TCRdb's table, rather than the study itself, that gives the V and J calls and clone size. Here the sample has about 640,000 distinct CDR3 sequences; just under 20% occur a single time. The ten largest clonotypes hold around 0.86% of the sample.

Taken from cysteine to phenylalanine, the CDR3 has 17 residues. Of all the DNA, just the CDR3 is kept, 51 bases in frame from base 1. Trimming removed 5 bases from V and 3 bases from J; the gene matches leave 13 bases unexplained. Many counts were recorded for this clonotype. The antigen this receptor binds is unknown. The input lacks base qualities; no much larger clone sits a single base away. Input material: naive CD8+ T cells from blood, with Jurkat cell RNA spiked in. The label giving this sample's cell subset or site can be read as: FACS-sorted CD8+CD4-CCR7+CD45RA+ naive T cells. The TCR was taken from a human donor in good health. Some libraries in this study had Jurkat cell RNA spiked in. The rearrangement combines TRBV12-3 or TRBV12-4 with TRBJ1-1, and 9 junctional nucleotides match TRBD1. The DNA sequence reads TGTGCCAGCAGTCAACGACCCGGGACAGGGTTGGACACTGAAGCTTTCTTT. Translated, this gives CASSQRPGTGLDTEAFF.